This T cell receptor (beta chain) was retrieved from a study of pediatric ulcerative colitis. A word on this clone: What it binds is not known.

Here immunoSEQ multiplex PCR was the method, and the copy in TCRdb shows in-frame clones only, minus some. The repertoire holds 45,000 to 75,000 clones, around 86% seen once, with around 1.5% in the top ten. Control subjects, colonoscoped for suspected IBD, had macroscopically and histologically normal endoscopy. Germline assignment: CDR1 MNHNY and CDR2 SVGAGI (reference sequence). V lost 6 bases, J lost 2 bases, and 14 bases lay in between. The CDR3 extends over 14 amino acids. Broader study findings: Clonal expansions reduced rectal repertoire diversity in acute severe colitis.

This sequence joins TRBV6-6 and TRBJ2-7, with D perhaps being TRBD1 or TRBD2 (5 bases each). The specimen was blood. The TCR sequence derives from a boy aged 5-17 years who was a control in a study of pediatric ulcerative colitis. This chain's CDR3 is CASSPGPYPYEQYF. The CDR3 DNA sequence: TGTGCCAGCAGCCCGGGGCCATACCCCTACGAGCAGTACTTC.